This TCR beta chain is from a study of T cell responses to AZD1222 COVID-19 vaccine (dated by TCRdb to the early 2020s). Concerning the study at large: AZD1222 recipients given second doses at about 4 weeks or at about 12 weeks were pooled, since spike-specific TCR depth and breadth were not found to differ between the two schedules. A total of approximately 230 trial participants underwent TCR sequencing, of whom 200 to 220 received two doses of AZD1222 and approximately 25 received two doses of the MenACWY control vaccine. Enrollment into the trials was organized by age into subgroups of 18-55, 56-69 and 70-plus years, and those subgroups contained about 160, 30 and 59 TCR-sequenced participants, respectively.

The intended sense of this specimen's time point label: baseline before first vaccination. Samples from vaccinated people were obtained from the UK trials COV001 and COV002, which included a single-blind randomized controlled phase 2/3 trial of AZD1222 (ChAdOx1 nCoV-19) in healthy adults. Trial participant PBMC samples were collected at day 0 and day 28 after the second dose for TCRbeta chain sequencing. Results the study describes overall, beyond this receptor: Nearly half of unique spike-specific TCRs reportedly recognized epitopes outside regions mutated in the B.1.351 and B.1.1.7 variants. Vaccine-associated CD4 TCRs spanned the whole spike protein, with dominant responses in regions 160-218 and 743-854. Conclusions about previously exposed vaccinees are limited, since just a handful of AZD1222 recipients were seropositive for SARS-CoV-2 at baseline. In the small 56-69-year group, the increase in depth fell short of significance, most likely because of low power. Participants were mostly white British and included more females than males, and it was suggested by the authors that clonal diversity may have been underestimated. Because no samples from the day 14 peak response were available, repertoires could be characterized only after the peak T cell response. Spike-specific TCR breadth and depth rose significantly after two AZD1222 doses compared with day 0 and with MenACWY recipients.

The CDR3 regions of human TCRbeta chains were analyzed by immunosequencing. Processing in the source paper ran as follows. Repertoire TCRs were checked for matches against a reference library of SARS-CoV-2-specific TCRs that had been generated using the MIRA antigen-specificity platform. Breadth was defined as the fraction of unique TCRs that were SARS-CoV-2-associated. Depth was defined as the fraction of total T cells that were SARS-CoV-2-associated. Each spike-specific TCR was assigned to its reactive spike region and to a CD4 or CD8 class using the MIRA data. Log10-transformed breadth and depth values were compared by one-way ANOVA with Sidak's multiple comparisons tests. TCRdb mirrors the immuneACCESS table, restricted to in-frame sequences. Some clones are absent from its copies; in checked studies, under half trace to an unresolved V gene, and the reason for the others is unknown. That table furnishes V, J and clone size, whereas the DNA furnished D and trimming. In this sample the table shows about 120,000 clones, 90% of which occur a single time. Roughly 7.8% of the sample is held by the ten biggest clonotypes.

On this clone: Its target antigen remains unknown. The germline gene is not matched at one end of the junction; a read error may be the cause.

The clonotype comes from an adult in good health. The sample was peripheral blood, taken on day 0 of AZD1222 vaccination.

The nucleotides are TGTGCCAGCAGTGTCTACTCGGAACACCGGGGAGCTGTTTTT. Its translation reads: CASSVYSEHRGAVF. In this chain, TRBV25-1 is recombined with TRBJ2-2; the D gene is perhaps TRBD2, on 5 matching bases. CDR1 and CDR2 were assigned from the germline V gene as MGHDK and SYGVNS. The CDR3 sequence holds 14 residues, the cysteine and phenylalanine included. CDR3 DNA only is kept here, 42 bases in frame from base 1.